This TCR beta chain was profiled in a study of control samples from healthy donors and cancer patients. TCRdb's copy holds only in-frame clones and misses some; the assay was immunoSEQ multiplex PCR. This table has about 160,000 clones, approximately 90% appearing once. The germline gives CDR1 LGHNA, CDR2 YNFKEQ. The trim removed 0 bases at V and 4 bases at J, leaving 15 bases unmatched. The length of the CDR3 is 20 residues. The sequenced sample was blood. The chain joins TRBV4-2 to TRBJ2-5; TRBD2 agrees at 12 bases. This clonotype was obtained from a woman aged 25 to 39 in good health. The CDR3 region has the DNA TGTGCCAGCAGCCAAGATCCCGGACGGACTAGCGGGACGACCGGAGAGACCCAGTACTTC. It encodes CASSQDPGRTSGTTGETQYF.